This TCR beta chain was found in a study of blood T cell repertoires in COVID-19. Study in general: The study drew acute and convalescent COVID-19 samples from the United States, Italy and Spain. The cDNA or gDNA used as material had been derived from T cells, B-cell-depleted T cells, or PBMCs.

Profiled with immunoSEQ multiplex PCR; TCRdb holds only in-frame clones, not every one. The profile shows about 280,000 clones, 91% of them singletons. Germline CDR1 KGHDR, CDR2 SFDVKD. The V segment lost 4 bases and the J segment 0 bases; nucleotides outside the gene matches: 2. The CDR3 runs to 17 residues. V gene TRBV24-1 combines with J gene TRBJ2-1; 13 bases fit TRBD2. This TCR derives from a man in his forties or fifties who had been exposed to COVID-19. Sequencing input: PBMCs or T cells enriched from blood (not recorded which). The CDR3 reads CATSDRTSGSSYNEQFF. CDR3 nucleotides: TGTGCCACCAGTGACAGGACTAGCGGGAGCTCCTACAATGAGCAGTTCTTC.